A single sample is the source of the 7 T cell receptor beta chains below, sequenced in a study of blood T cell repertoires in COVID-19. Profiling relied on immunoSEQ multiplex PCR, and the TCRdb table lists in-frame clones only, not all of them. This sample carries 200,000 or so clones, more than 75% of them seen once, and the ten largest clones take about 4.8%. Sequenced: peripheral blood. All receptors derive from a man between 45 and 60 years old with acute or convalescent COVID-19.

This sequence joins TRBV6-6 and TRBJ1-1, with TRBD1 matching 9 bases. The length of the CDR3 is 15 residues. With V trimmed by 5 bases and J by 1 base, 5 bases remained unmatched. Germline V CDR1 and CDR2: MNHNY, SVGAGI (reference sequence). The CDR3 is CASSPPGQGNTEAFF. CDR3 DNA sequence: TGTGCCAGCAGTCCTCCGGGACAGGGGAACACTGAAGCTTTCTTT.

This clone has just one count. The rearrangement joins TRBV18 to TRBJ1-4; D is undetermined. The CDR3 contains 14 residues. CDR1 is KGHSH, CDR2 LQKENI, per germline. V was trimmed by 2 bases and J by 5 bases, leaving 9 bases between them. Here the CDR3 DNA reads TGTGCCAGCTCACCAGGCTTTCTGAATGAAAAACTGTTTTTT. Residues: CASSPGFLNEKLFF.

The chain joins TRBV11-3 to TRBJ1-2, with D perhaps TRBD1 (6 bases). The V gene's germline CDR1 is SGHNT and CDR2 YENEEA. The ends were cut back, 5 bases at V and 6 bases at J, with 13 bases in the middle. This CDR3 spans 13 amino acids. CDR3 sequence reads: CASSPQGEDGYTF. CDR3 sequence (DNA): TGTGCCAGCAGCCCACAGGGAGAGGATGGCTACACCTTC.

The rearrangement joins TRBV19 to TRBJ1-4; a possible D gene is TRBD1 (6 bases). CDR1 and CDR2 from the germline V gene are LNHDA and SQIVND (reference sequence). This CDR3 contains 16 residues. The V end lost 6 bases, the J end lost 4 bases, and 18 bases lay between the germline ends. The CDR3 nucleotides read TGTGCCAGTAGCGCGGAAAAACAGGGCCGTAATGAAAAACTGTTTTTT. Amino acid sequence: CASSAEKQGRNEKLFF.

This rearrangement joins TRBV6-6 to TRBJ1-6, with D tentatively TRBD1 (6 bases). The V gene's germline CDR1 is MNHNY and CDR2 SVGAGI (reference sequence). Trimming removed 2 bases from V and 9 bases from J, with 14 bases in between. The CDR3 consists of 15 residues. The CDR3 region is CASSYRTASGSPLHF. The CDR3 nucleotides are TGTGCCAGCAGTTACCGGACAGCATCAGGTTCACCCCTCCACTTT.

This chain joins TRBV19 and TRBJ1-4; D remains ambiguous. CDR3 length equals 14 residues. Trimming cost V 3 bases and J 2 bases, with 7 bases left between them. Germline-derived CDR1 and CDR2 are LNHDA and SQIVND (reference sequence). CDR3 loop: CASSMGRTNEKLFF. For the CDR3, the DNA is TGTGCCAGTAGTATGGGCCGGACTAATGAAAAACTGTTTTTT.

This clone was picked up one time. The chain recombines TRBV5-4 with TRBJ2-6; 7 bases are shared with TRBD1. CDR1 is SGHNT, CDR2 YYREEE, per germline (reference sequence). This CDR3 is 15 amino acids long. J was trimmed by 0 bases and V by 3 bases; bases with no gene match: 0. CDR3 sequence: CASSSGGSGANVLTF. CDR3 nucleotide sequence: TGTGCCAGCAGCTCAGGGGGCTCTGGGGCCAACGTCCTGACTTTC.